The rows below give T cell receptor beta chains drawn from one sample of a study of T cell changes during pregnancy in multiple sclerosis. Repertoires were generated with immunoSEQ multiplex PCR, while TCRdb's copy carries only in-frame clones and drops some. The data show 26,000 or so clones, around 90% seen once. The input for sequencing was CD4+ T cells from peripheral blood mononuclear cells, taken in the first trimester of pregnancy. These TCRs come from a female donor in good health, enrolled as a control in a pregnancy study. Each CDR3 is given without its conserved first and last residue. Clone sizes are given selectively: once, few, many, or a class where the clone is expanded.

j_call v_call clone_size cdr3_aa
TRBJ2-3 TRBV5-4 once ASSSQGSTDTQY
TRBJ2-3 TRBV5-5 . ASSRLFRDRVLTDTQY
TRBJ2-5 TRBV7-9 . ASSSLTGVETQY
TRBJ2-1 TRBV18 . ASSPASGEGNEQF
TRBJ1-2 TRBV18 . ASSPPGGDYGYT
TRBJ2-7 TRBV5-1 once ASTGVGYEQY
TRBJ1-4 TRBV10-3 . AIRTGLTTNEKLF
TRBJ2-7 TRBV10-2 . ASSESNRGSYEQY
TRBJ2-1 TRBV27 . ASSFSGFYNEQF
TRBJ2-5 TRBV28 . ASSSRAGQGGTQY
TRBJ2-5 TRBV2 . ASNLGRDWY
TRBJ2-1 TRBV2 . ATQGWGYDEQF
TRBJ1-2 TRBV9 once ASSGTGQGAGYYGYT
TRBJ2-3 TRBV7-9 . ASGTSGTDTQY
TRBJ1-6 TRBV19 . ASSISQGGNSPLH
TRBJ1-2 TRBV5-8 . ASSLQTGSNYGYT
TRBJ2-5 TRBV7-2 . ASSLARLQETQY
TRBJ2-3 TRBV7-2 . ASSSWTSSDTQY
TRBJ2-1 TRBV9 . ASGTGLGINEQF
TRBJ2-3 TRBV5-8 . ASSVRADTQY
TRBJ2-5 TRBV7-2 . ASSLAQPGLAGQETQY
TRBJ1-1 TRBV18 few ASSPQDREAF
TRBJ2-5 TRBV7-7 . ASSPGGRETQY
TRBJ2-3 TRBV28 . ASSLQPGGADTQY
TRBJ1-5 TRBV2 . ASSADRSSYSNQPQH
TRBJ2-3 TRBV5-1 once ASSGDGTSGADTQY
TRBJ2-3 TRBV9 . ASSFSGLTDTQY
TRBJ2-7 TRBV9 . ASSVEAGYEQY
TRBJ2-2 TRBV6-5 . ASSPQLAVSGELF
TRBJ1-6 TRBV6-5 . ASSYYSGGESPLH
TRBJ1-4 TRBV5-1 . ASSMGQGGEKLF
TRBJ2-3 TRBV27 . ASSILAGVSDTQY
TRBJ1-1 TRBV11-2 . ASSLDPDRATF
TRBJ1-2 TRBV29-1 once SVEDSVRPRRAYGYT
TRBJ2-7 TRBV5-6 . ASSLRGGSYEQY
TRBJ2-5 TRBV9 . ASTQEGAWGETQY
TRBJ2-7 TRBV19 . ASSFMSGRGLDEQY
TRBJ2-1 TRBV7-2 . ASRYYSGGPHNEQF
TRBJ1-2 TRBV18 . ASSQDSGHGYT
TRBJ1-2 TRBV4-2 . ASSQDVGAIYGYT
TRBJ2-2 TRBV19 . ASLSGGHTGELF
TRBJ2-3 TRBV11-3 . ASSSGLAGASGGSTDTQY
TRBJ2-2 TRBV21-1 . ASLQGGGNTGELF
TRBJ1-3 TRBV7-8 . ASLRGGGNTIY
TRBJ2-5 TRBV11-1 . ASSLGRKETQY
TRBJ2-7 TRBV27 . ASSSLAAGDYEQY
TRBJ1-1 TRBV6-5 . ASSYAGRDTEAF
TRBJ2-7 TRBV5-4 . ASSFEGRGGYEQY
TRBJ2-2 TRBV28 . ASSTGGLNTGELF